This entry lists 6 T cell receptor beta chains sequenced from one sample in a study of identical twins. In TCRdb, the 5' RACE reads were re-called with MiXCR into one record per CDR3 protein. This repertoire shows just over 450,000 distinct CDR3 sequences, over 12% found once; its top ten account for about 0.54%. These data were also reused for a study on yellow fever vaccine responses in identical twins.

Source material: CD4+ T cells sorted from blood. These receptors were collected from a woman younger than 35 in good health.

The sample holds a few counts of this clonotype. CDR3 region: CAISRTSGSTEQFF. CDR3 nucleotides: TGTGCCATCAGTAGGACTAGCGGGAGCACTGAGCAGTTCTTC. This chain joins TRBV10-3 and TRBJ2-1; 13 bases are a match to TRBD2. CDR3 size: 14 residues. Losses at the gene ends were 5 bases for V and 9 bases for J; bases not matched to a gene: 4. Germline assignment: CDR1 ENHRY and CDR2 SYGVKD.

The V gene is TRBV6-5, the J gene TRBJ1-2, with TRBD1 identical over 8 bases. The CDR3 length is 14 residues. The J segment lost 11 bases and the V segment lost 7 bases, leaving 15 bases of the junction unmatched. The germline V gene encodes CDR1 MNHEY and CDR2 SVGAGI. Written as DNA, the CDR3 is TGTGCCAGCATTTTAACCGGGACAGGCCGGGGTTACACCTTC. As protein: CASILTGTGRGYTF.

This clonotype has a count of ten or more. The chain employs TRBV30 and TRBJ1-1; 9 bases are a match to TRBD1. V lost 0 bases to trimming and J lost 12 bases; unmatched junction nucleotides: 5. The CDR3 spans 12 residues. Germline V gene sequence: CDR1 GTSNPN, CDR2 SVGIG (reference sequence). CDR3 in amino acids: CAWSVRDRDPFF. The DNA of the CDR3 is TGTGCCTGGAGTGTACGGGACAGGGATCCTTTCTTT.

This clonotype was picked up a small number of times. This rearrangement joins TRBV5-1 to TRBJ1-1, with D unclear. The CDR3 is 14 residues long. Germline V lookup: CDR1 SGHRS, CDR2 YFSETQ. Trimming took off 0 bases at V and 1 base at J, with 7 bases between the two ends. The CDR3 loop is CASSLVPTNTEAFF. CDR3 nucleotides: TGCGCCAGCAGCTTGGTCCCGACGAACACTGAAGCTTTCTTT.

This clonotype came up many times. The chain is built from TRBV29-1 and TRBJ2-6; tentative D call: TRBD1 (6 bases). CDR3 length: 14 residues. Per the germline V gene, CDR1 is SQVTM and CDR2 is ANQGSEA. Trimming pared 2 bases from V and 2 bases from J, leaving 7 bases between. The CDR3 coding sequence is TGCAGCGTTGAAACAGGGACTGGGGCCAACGTCCTGACTTTC. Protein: CSVETGTGANVLTF.

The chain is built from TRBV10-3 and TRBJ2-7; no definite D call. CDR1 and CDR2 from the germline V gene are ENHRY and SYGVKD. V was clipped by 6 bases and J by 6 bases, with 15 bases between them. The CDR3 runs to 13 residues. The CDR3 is CAIRTPLTGEQYF. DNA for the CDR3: TGTGCCATCAGGACTCCTCTCACTGGCGAGCAGTACTTC.